This paragraph covers one T cell receptor (beta chain) sequence. The junction departs from germline at one end; a sequencing error may be responsible. This sample also contains other DNA sequences that code for the same CDR3. This sample is part of a study of shared T cell receptors in the human thymus. Profiled with immunoSEQ multiplex PCR; TCRdb holds only in-frame clones, not every one. The sample holds more than 550,000 clones; approximately 83% are singletons and the top ten take about 0.011%. The CDR3 sequence is 17 residues long. The V gene's germline CDR1 is MNHNS and CDR2 SASEGT. These data were also filed under a second study, of human thymus T cells. From that report: Corrective cardiac surgery supplied the resected thymus tissue. Thymic as well as blood repertoires seemed to favor certain V and J genes unevenly. In unrelated individuals, thymic repertoires overlapped highly, according to related research.

This sequence originates from a girl in the first two years of life with a congenital heart defect. J is TRBJ1-6 and V is TRBV6-1, with TRBD1 as a possible D gene (6 bases). Input material: thymocytes. The CDR3 is CASSVTNRVRDNSPLHF. CDR3 bases: TGTGCCAGCAGTGTAACGAACAGGGTTCGCGATAATTCCCCCCTCCACTTT.